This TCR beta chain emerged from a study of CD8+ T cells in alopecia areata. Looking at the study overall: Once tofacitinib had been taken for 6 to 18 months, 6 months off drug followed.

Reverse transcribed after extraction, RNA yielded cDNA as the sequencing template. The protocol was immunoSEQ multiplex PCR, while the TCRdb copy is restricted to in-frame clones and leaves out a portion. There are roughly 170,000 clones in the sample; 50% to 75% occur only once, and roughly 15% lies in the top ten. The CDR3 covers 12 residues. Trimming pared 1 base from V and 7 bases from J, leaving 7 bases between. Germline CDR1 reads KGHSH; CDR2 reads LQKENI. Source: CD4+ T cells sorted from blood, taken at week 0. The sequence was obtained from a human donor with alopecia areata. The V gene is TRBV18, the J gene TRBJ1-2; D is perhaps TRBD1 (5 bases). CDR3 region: CASSPQGSGYTF. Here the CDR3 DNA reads TGTGCCAGCTCACCACAGGGGAGTGGCTACACCTTC.